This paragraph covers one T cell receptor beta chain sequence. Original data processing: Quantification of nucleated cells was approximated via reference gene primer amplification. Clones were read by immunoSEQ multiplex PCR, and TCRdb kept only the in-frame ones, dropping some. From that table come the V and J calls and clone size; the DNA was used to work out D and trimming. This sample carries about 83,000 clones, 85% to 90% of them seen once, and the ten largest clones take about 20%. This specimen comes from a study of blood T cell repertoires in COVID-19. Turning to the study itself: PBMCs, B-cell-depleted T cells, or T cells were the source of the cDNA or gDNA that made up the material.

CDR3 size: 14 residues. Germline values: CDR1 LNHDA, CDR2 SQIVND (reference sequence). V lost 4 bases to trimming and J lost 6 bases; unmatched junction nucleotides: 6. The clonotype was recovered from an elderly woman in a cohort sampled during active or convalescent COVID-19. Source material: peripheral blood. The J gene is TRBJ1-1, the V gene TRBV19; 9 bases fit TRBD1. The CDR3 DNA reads TGTGCCAGTAGTACGGACAGGGGCGTCGCTGAAGCTTTCTTT. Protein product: CASSTDRGVAEAFF.